These 10 T cell receptor beta chains were all obtained from the same sample, sequenced in a study of preoperative IRX-2 immunotherapy in early breast cancer. TCRdb keeps only in-frame clones here, not all; method: immunoSEQ multiplex PCR. This table holds about 7,700 clones, approximately 80% found once. Treatment indicated: preoperative locoregional IRX-2 cytokine immunotherapy. The source material was tumor tissue, sampled after IRX-2 immunotherapy. The receptors here all came from a human donor with breast cancer.

The V and J genes are TRBV30 and TRBJ2-7; D call uncertain. V lost 3 bases and J lost 2, with 5 bases in between. Germline CDR1 GTSNPN, CDR2 SVGIG (reference sequence). This CDR3 comprises 11 residues. The CDR3 DNA is TGTGCCTGGAGCGCAGCCTACGAGCAGTACTTC. Protein product: CAWSAAYEQYF. The full variable domain, with the rest looked up from reference TRBV30 and TRBJ2-7, is SQTIHQWPATLVQPVGSPLSLECTVEGTSNPNLYWYRQAAGRGLQLLFYSVGIGQISSEVPQNLSASRPQDRQFILSSKKLLLSDSGFYLCAWSAAYEQYFGPGTRLTVT.

The rearrangement links TRBV19 to TRBJ2-7, with TRBD1 matching 9 bases. The CDR3 is 15 amino acids. J gave up 2 bases and V 8 bases, and 10 bases lay outside the gene matches. Germline-derived CDR1 and CDR2 are LNHDA and SQIVND (reference sequence). CDR3 bases: TGTGCCAGTCGCCGCCGGGACAGGGTGACCTACGAGCAGTACTTC. Translating it yields CASRRRDRVTYEQYF.

This clone occurred once. CDR3 in DNA: TGTGCCAGCAGAGGGTGGACAGGGAATAGCGATGGCTACACCTTC. Translated, it gives CASRGWTGNSDGYTF. The chain has TRBV28 and TRBJ1-2, with 8 bases identical to TRBD1. CDR1 and CDR2 from the germline V gene are MDHEN and SYDVKM. V shed 6 bases and J 6 bases; nucleotides not matched to a gene: 12. This CDR3 has 15 amino acids.

The V call is TRBV6-8, the J call TRBJ2-1, with 10 bases aligning to TRBD2. In germline, CDR1 is MNHGY, CDR2 SAAAGT. The CDR3 runs 15 residues. The V gene end was trimmed by 6 bases and the J gene end by 4 bases; junction bases not matched to a gene: 6. This CDR3 is CASRIAGGAYNEQFF. DNA for the CDR3: TGTGCCAGCAGAATAGCGGGGGGCGCATACAATGAGCAGTTCTTC.

The CDR3 DNA sequence: TGTGCCTGGAGTCTGGGGGCCGGGGTTAATGAAAAACTGTTTTTT. This sequence encodes CAWSLGAGVNEKLFF. J is TRBJ1-4 and V is TRBV30; possibly TRBD1 for D (6 bases). The germline CDR1 and CDR2 sequences are GTSNPN and SVGIG (reference sequence). The CDR3 is made up of 15 amino acids. V was pared by 2 bases and J by 4 bases, with 14 bases between.

The chain couples TRBV6-7 to TRBJ2-7; D might be TRBD2 (6 bases). TRBV6-7 is flagged as an ORF with uncertain function. This CDR3 region has 13 residues. V lost 5 bases, J lost 3 bases, and 11 bases lay in between. The CDR3 reads CASSRDFFYEQYF. In DNA form, the CDR3 reads TGTGCCAGCAGTAGGGACTTCTTCTACGAGCAGTACTTC.

The chain links TRBV7-8 to TRBJ2-5; possible D gene TRBD1, 5 bases. V lost 5 bases and J lost 5, with 12 bases in between. Germline assignment: CDR1 SGHVS and CDR2 FQNEAQ. CDR3 length: 13 amino acids. The CDR3 sequence: CASSQGGRETQYF. In DNA form, the CDR3 reads TGTGCCAGCAGCCAGGGCGGCAGGGAGACCCAGTACTTC.

This chain uses TRBV7-4 with TRBJ2-3; 8 bases map to TRBD1. The V gene end was trimmed by 2 bases and the J gene end by 4 bases; junction bases not matched to a gene: 5. The germline CDR1 and CDR2 sequences are SGHVT and SQSDAQ. The CDR3 totals 15 residues. The CDR3 DNA reads as TGTGCCAGCAGCTTACTGGGACAGGAGGCAGATACGCAGTATTTT. Its protein product is CASSLLGQEADTQYF.

The rearrangement joins TRBV6-8 to TRBJ2-7, with 8 bases fitting TRBD1. The length of the CDR3 is 13 residues. The germline CDR1 and CDR2 sequences are MNHGY and SAAAGT. The trim removed 6 bases at V and 5 bases at J, leaving 6 bases unmatched. Here the CDR3 DNA reads TGTGCCAGCAGAGGACAGGGCGTACACGAGCAGTACTTC. Residues: CASRGQGVHEQYF.

The V and J genes are TRBV6-8 and TRBJ2-5; TRBD2 matches at 8 bases. Germline V gene sequence: CDR1 MNHGY, CDR2 SAAAGT. The J segment lost 2 bases and the V segment lost 6 bases, leaving 2 bases of the junction unmatched. This CDR3 has 13 residues. The CDR3 DNA follows: TGTGCCAGCAGGTCGGGAGGGCAAGAGACCCAGTACTTC. Amino acids: CASRSGGQETQYF.